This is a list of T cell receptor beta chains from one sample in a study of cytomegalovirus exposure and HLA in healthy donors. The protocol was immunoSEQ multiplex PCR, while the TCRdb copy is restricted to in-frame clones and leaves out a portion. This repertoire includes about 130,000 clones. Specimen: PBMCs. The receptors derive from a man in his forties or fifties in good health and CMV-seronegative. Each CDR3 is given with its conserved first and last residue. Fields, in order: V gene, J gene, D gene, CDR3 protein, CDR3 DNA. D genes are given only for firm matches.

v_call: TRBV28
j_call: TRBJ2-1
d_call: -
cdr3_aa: CASEGGAKVNEQFF
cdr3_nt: TGTGCCAGCGAGGGGGGGGCGAAAGTAAATGAGCAGTTCTTC

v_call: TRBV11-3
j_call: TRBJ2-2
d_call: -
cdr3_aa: CASSLGGAGSVGGGDGELFF
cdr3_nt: TGTGCCAGCAGCTTAGGTGGAGCGGGCAGCGTCGGCGGCGGGGACGGGGAGCTGTTTTTT

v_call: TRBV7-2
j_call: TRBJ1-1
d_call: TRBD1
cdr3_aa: CASSLWGQGATEAFF
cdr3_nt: TGTGCCAGCAGCTTATGGGGACAGGGGGCGACTGAAGCTTTCTTT

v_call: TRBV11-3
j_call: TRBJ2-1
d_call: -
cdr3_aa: CASSLVRGTRNEQFF
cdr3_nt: TGTGCCAGCAGCTTAGTGAGGGGGACGAGGAATGAGCAGTTCTTC

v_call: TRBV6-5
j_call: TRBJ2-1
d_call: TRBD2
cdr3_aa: CASSAGTSANNEQFF
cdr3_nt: TGTGCCAGCAGCGCCGGGACTAGCGCCAACAATGAGCAGTTCTTC

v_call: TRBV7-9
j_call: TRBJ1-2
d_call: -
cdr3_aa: CASGGPGANYGYTF
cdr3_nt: TGTGCCAGCGGGGGCCCCGGAGCTAACTATGGCTACACCTTC

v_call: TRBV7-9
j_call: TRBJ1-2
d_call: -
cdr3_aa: CASSSDGGGNGYTF
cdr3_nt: TGTGCCAGCAGCTCCGACGGGGGAGGTAATGGCTACACCTTC

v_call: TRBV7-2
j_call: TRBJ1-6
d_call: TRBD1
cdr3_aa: CASSPRTGGRTSPLHF
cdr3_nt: TGTGCCAGCAGCCCCAGGACAGGGGGCCGTACTTCACCCCTCCACTTT

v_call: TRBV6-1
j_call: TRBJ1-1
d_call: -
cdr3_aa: CASGGAMNTEAFF
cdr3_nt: TGTGCCAGCGGAGGCGCAATGAACACTGAAGCTTTCTTT

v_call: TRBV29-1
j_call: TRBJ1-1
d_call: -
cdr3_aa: CSDGEEGTVAFF
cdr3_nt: TGCAGCGATGGGGAGGAGGGAACGGTAGCTTTCTTT

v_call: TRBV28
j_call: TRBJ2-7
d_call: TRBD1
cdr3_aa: CASTLGDRGHPYEQYF
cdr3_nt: TGTGCCAGCACCTTGGGGGACAGGGGGCACCCCTACGAGCAGTACTTC

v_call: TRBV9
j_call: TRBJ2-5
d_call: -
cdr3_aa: CASSTQGGMFQETQYF
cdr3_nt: TGTGCCAGCAGCACCCAGGGCGGGATGTTCCAAGAGACCCAGTACTTC

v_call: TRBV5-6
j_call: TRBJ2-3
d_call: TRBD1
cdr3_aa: CASSRTRGDTQYF
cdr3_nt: TGTGCCAGCAGCCGGACCAGGGGGGATACGCAGTATTTT

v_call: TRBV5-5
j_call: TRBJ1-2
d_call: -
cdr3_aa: CASSLGQGFGGYTF
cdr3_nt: TGTGCCAGCAGCTTGGGCCAGGGATTCGGCGGCTACACCTTC

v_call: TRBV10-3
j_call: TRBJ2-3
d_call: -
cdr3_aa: CAIQSPVGTDTQYF
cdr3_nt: TGTGCCATCCAATCCCCGGTGGGCACAGATACGCAGTATTTT

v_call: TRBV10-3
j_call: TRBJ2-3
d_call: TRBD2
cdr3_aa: CAISDASGRQGTDTQYF
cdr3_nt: TGTGCCATCAGTGACGCTAGCGGGAGGCAAGGCACAGATACGCAGTATTTT

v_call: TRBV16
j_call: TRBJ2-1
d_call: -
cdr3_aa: CASSQETATFQFF
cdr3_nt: TGTGCCAGCAGCCAAGAGACAGCTACTTTTCAGTTCTTC

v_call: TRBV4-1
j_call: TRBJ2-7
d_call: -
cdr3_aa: CASSQLSREYEQYF
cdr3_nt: TGCGCCAGCAGCCAGTTGTCTAGGGAGTACGAGCAGTACTTC

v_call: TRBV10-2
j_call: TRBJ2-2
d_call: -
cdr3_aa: CASTIRGGAGELFF
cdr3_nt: TGCGCCAGCACCATAAGGGGGGGCGCCGGGGAGCTGTTTTTT

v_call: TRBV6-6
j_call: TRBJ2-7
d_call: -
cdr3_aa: CASSYPSGGVSYEQYF
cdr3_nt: TGTGCCAGCAGTTACCCCTCCGGCGGGGTAAGTTACGAGCAGTACTTC

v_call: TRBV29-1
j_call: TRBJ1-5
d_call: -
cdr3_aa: CSVEDSGWPQHF
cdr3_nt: TGCAGCGTTGAAGATAGCGGTTGGCCCCAGCATTTT

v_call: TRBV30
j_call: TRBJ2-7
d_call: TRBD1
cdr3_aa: CAWTTGFEQYF
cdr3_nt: TGTGCCTGGACGACAGGGTTCGAGCAGTACTTC

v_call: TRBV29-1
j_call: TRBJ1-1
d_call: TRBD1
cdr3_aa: CSVAPGGTEAFF
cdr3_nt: TGCAGCGTTGCCCCAGGGGGAACTGAAGCTTTCTTT

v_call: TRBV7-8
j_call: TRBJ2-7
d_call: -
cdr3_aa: CAIAGRSSYEQYF
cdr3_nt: TGTGCCATAGCTGGTAGGAGCTCCTACGAGCAGTACTTC

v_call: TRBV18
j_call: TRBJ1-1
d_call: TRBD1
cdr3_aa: CASSRDRGGTEAFF
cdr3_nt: TGTGCCAGCTCAAGGGACAGGGGGGGGACTGAAGCTTTCTTT

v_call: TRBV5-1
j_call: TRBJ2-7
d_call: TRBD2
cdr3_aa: CASSLRGRRGSGLAGAIRQYF
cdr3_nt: TGCGCCAGCAGCTTGAGAGGGCGCAGGGGTTCGGGACTAGCGGGAGCCATACGGCAGTACTTC

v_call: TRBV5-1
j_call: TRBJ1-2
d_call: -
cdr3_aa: CASSLGGEYGYTF
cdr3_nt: TGCGCCAGCAGCTTAGGAGGGGAATATGGCTACACCTTC

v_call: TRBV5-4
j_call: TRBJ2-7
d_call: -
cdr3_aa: CASNAGLLSYFDEQYF
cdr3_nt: TGTGCCAGCAATGCGGGACTTTTGTCGTACTTCGACGAGCAGTACTTC

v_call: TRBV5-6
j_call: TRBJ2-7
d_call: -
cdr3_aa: CASSLFAGWSYEQYF
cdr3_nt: TGTGCCAGCAGCTTGTTTGCAGGGTGGTCCTACGAGCAGTACTTC

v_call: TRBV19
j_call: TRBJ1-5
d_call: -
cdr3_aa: CASRTGDSNQPQHF
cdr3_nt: TGTGCCAGTAGGACAGGTGATAGCAATCAGCCCCAGCATTTT

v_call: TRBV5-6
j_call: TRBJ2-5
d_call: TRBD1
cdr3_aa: CASSFQGAGETQYF
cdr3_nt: TGTGCCAGCAGCTTCCAGGGGGCTGGGGAGACCCAGTACTTC

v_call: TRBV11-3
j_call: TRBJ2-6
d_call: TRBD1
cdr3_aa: CASSPGQASGANVLTF
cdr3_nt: TGTGCCAGCAGCCCCGGACAGGCCTCTGGGGCCAACGTCCTGACTTTC

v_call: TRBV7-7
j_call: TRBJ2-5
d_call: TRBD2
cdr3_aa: CASSLSGPSGETQYF
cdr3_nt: TGTGCTAGCAGCTTATCCGGGCCTAGCGGGGAGACCCAGTACTTC

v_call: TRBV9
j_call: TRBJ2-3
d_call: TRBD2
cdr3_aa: CASSQLAGGENTQYF
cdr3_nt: TGTGCCAGCAGCCAACTAGCGGGAGGGGAAAATACGCAGTATTTT

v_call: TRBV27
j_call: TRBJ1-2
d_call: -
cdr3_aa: CASSLLAGVYGYTF
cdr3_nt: TGTGCCAGCAGTTTACTCGCAGGGGTCTATGGCTACACCTTC

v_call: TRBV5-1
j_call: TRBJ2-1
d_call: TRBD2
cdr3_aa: CASSLHGLAGVGSYNEQFF
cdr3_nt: TGCGCCAGCAGCTTGCACGGACTAGCGGGAGTAGGTTCCTACAATGAGCAGTTCTTC

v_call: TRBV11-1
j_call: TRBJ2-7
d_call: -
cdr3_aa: CASSLALGSSYEQYF
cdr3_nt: TGTGCCAGCAGCTTAGCGCTCGGGAGCTCCTACGAGCAGTACTTC

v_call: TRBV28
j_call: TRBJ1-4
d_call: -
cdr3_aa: CASSFWSTPNEKLFF
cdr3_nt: TGTGCCAGCAGTTTCTGGTCTACTCCAAATGAAAAACTGTTTTTT

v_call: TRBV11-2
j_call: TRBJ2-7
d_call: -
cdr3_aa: CASSLAVSYEQYF
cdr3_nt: TGTGCCAGCAGCTTAGCAGTAAGCTACGAGCAGTACTTC

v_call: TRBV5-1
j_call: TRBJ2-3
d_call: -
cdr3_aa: CASSRLADTQYF
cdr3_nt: TGCGCCAGCAGCCGCTTAGCAGATACGCAGTATTTT

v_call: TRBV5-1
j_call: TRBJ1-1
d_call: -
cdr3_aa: CASSFDPASGTEAFF
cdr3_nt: TGCGCCAGCAGCTTTGATCCGGCGTCGGGGACTGAAGCTTTCTTT

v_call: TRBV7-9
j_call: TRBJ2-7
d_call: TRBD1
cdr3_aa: CASSVRTGGGYEQYF
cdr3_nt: TGTGCCAGCAGCGTCCGGACAGGGGGCGGGTACGAGCAGTACTTC

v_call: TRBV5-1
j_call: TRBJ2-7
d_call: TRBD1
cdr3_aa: CASSTGQGRLVEQYF
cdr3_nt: TGCGCCAGCAGCACCGGACAGGGGCGTCTAGTCGAGCAGTACTTC

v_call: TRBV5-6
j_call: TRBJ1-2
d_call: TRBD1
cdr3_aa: CASSLVDREGYGYTF
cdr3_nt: TGTGCCAGCAGCTTGGTGGACAGGGAGGGGTATGGCTACACCTTC

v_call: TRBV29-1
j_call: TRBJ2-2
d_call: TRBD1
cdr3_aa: CSVEGQTNTGELFF
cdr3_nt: TGCAGCGTTGAGGGACAGACGAACACCGGGGAGCTGTTTTTT

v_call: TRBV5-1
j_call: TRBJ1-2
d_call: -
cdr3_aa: CASSPDRIGYTF
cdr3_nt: TGCGCCAGCAGCCCGGACAGAATAGGCTACACCTTC

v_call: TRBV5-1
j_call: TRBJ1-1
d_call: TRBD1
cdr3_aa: CASTLEGQGNRAFF
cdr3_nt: TGCGCCAGCACCTTAGAAGGACAGGGGAATCGGGCTTTCTTT

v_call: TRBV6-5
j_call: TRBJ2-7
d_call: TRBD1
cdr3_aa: CASSYSDRGIEQYF
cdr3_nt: TGTGCCAGCAGTTATAGCGACAGGGGCATCGAGCAGTACTTC

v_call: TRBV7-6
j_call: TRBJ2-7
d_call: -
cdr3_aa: CASSPDGIGYEQYF
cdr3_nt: TGTGCCAGCAGCCCGGACGGGATAGGCTACGAGCAGTACTTC

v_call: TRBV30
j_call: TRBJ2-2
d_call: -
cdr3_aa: CAWSVPRGGNTGELFF
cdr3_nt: TGTGCCTGGAGTGTACCGAGAGGGGGAAACACCGGGGAGCTGTTTTTT

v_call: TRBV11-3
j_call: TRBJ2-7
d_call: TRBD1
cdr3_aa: CASMDRGSSYEQYF
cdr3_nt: TGTGCCAGCATGGACAGGGGAAGCTCCTACGAGCAGTACTTC

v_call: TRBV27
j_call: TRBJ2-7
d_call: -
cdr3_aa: CASLGAGEIGEQYF
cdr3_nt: TGTGCCAGTCTCGGGGCAGGGGAAATAGGTGAGCAGTACTTC

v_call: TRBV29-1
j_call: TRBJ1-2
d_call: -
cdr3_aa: CSVAQVGGYTF
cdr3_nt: TGCAGCGTTGCACAGGTCGGTGGCTACACCTTC

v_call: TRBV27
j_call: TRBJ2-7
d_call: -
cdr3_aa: CASSFFAGYEQYF
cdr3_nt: TGTGCCAGCAGTTTTTTTGCGGGCTACGAGCAGTACTTC

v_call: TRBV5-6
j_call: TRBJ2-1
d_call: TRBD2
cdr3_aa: CASSPGLAGAQGQFF
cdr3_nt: TGTGCCAGCAGCCCGGGACTAGCGGGGGCCCAGGGGCAGTTCTTC

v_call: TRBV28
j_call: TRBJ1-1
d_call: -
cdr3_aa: CASSPRLRNTEAFF
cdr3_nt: TGTGCCAGCAGTCCCCGACTCAGGAACACTGAAGCTTTCTTT

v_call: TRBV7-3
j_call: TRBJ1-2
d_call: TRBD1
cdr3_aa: CASSKRGTDYGYTF
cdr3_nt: TGTGCCAGCAGCAAAAGAGGGACAGACTATGGCTACACCTTC

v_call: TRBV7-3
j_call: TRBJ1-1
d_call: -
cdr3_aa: CASSLTNGDTEAFF
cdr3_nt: TGTGCCAGCAGCTTAACCAACGGGGACACTGAAGCTTTCTTT

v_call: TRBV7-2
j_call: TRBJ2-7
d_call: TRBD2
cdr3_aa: CASSLARTSYEQYF
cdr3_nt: TGTGCCAGCAGCTTAGCGAGGACTAGCTACGAGCAGTACTTC